This TCR beta chain comes out of a study of beta chain features in type 1 diabetes. On the study more broadly: Examined across all samples were just under 110,000,000 sorted cells.

Turning to this clone: The target antigen is unknown.

The whole isolated RNA underwent reverse transcription, so sequencing captured expressed TCRB transcripts. Using immunoSEQ multiplex PCR, the repertoire was profiled, and TCRdb retains in-frame clones only, with some absent. The sample shows about 360,000 clones, 10% to 15% of them seen only once. Each donor gave one heparinised blood draw averaging approximately 100 mL. Trimming at V came to 5 bases and at J to 5 bases, leaving 6 bases not matched to a gene. The germline CDR1 and CDR2 sequences are SEHNR and FQNEAQ (reference sequence). The CDR3 extends over 14 amino acids. Study results and caveats: A potential PCR bias toward shorter templates would be equal in patient and control samples. Moderate but significant shortening of TCRB CDR3s was recorded in all four CD4+ subsets from Type 1 diabetes patients. VDJ junctions sequenced from type 1 diabetes patients showed fewer insertions and more deletions.

The receptor's source is a woman younger than 35 with type 1 diabetes. Sequencing was carried out using naive CD4+ T cells from blood. This rearrangement joins TRBV7-9 to TRBJ2-4; 7 nucleotides match TRBD1. The DNA of the CDR3 is TGTGCCAGCAGCCCAGGGGGTCGCCAAAACATTCAGTACTTC. The encoded protein is CASSPGGRQNIQYF. Variable domain in full (rest from reference TRBV7-9 and TRBJ2-4): DTGVSQNPRHKITKRGQNVTFRCDPISEHNRLYWYRQTLGQGPEFLTYFQNEAQLEKSRLLSDRFSAERPKGSFSTLEIQRTEQGDSAMYLCASSPGGRQNIQYFGAGTRLSVL.